These T cell receptor beta chains were read from a single sample in a study of blood T cell repertoires in COVID-19. Here immunoSEQ multiplex PCR was the method, and the copy in TCRdb shows in-frame clones only, minus some. The sample yields about 43,000 clones, about 90% seen once. Specimen: peripheral blood. The receptors here all came from a human donor in a cohort sampled during active COVID-19. Both conserved end residues are part of each CDR3. The order of the fields is J gene, clone size, D gene, V gene, CDR3 protein, CDR3 DNA. A D gene is named only where the DNA matches it firmly. Size values are once, few and many counts, or a class for expanded clones, and some rows have none.

>TRBJ2-5|once|.|TRBV10-1
CASSEMASETQYF
TGCGCCAGCAGTGAGATGGCATCCGAGACCCAGTACTTC
>TRBJ1-1|.|.|TRBV15
CATSREFREGEAFF
TGTGCCACCAGCAGAGAGTTCCGGGAGGGTGAAGCTTTCTTT
>TRBJ1-1|.|.|TRBV19
CASSYRRYEAFF
TGTGCCAGTTCGTACAGGCGCTATGAAGCTTTCTTT
>TRBJ1-1|.|.|TRBV7-9
CASRPVQTTNTEAFF
TGTGCCAGCAGACCCGTACAGACGACGAACACTGAAGCTTTCTTT
>TRBJ1-6|.|.|TRBV6-2/TRBV6-3
CASSYLPVNSPLHF
TGTGCCAGCAGTTACCTACCCGTTAATTCACCCCTCCACTTT
>TRBJ2-1|once|.|TRBV5-1
CASSLTDPGDGVFF
TGCGCCAGCAGCTTGACGGACCCGGGAGATGGGGTGTTCTTC
>TRBJ2-3|.|.|TRBV29-1
CSTPLVADTQYF
TGCAGCACCCCGCTAGTGGCAGATACGCAGTATTTT
>TRBJ2-1|.|TRBD1|TRBV27
CASSPQGALNEQFF
TGTGCCAGCAGTCCACAGGGGGCGCTCAATGAGCAGTTCTTC
>TRBJ2-1|.|.|TRBV24-1
CATSVGSEQFF
TGTGCCACCAGTGTGGGGAGTGAGCAGTTCTTC
>TRBJ2-6|.|TRBD1|TRBV19
CASSMGQGYPGANVLTF
TGTGCCAGTAGTATGGGACAGGGGTACCCTGGGGCCAACGTCCTGACTTTC
>TRBJ2-3|.|TRBD2|TRBV5-4
CASSLDSGGDTQYF
TGTGCCAGCAGCTTGGATAGCGGGGGCGATACGCAGTATTTT
>TRBJ1-2|once|TRBD1|TRBV2
CASRAPTTGYGYTF
TGTGCCAGCAGGGCCCCCACGACAGGGTATGGCTACACCTTC
>TRBJ2-5|once|TRBD2|TRBV6-5
CASSDVGLALETQYF
TGTGCCAGCAGCGACGTAGGACTAGCTCTCGAGACCCAGTACTTC
>TRBJ1-1|.|.|TRBV2
CASSPRVMNTEAFF
TGTGCCAGCAGCCCCAGGGTCATGAACACTGAAGCTTTCTTT
>TRBJ1-4|.|TRBD1|TRBV7-8
CASSLDRTGREKLFF
TGTGCCAGCAGCTTAGACAGGACAGGGCGTGAAAAACTGTTTTTT
>TRBJ2-7|.|.|TRBV6-5
CASSSIGQGSYEQYF
TGTGCCAGCAGTTCTATAGGGCAGGGCTCCTACGAGCAGTACTTC
>TRBJ1-2|.|.|TRBV7-9
CASSSDTYALYGYTF
TGTGCCAGCAGCTCCGACACCTACGCCCTCTATGGCTACACCTTC
>TRBJ1-2|.|TRBD1|TRBV6-5
CASSTGSTGVYGYTF
TGTGCCAGCAGTACCGGATCGACAGGGGTTTATGGCTACACCTTC
>TRBJ2-7|once|.|TRBV7-9
CASSPSYEQYF
TGTGCCAGCAGCCCTTCCTACGAGCAGTACTTC
>TRBJ1-1|.|.|TRBV2
CASSEGTVGTEAFF
TGTGCCAGCAGTGAAGGGACAGTCGGCACTGAAGCTTTCTTT
>TRBJ1-1|.|.|TRBV18
CASSPRYTEAFF
TGTGCCAGCTCACCTAGATACACTGAAGCTTTCTTT
>TRBJ2-2|.|TRBD2|TRBV6-7
CASSYSSRWGLDYTGELFF
TGTGCCAGCAGTTACTCCTCCCGGTGGGGACTAGACTACACCGGGGAGCTGTTTTTT
>TRBJ2-2|.|TRBD1|TRBV9
CASSPDPHRGGELFF
TGTGCCAGCAGCCCCGATCCCCACAGGGGGGGGGAGCTGTTTTTT
>TRBJ1-2|.|TRBD1|TRBV24-1
CATSDPTGGDWYGYTF
TGTGCCACCAGTGATCCCACAGGGGGAGATTGGTATGGCTACACCTTC
>TRBJ2-1|.|TRBD1|TRBV5-4
CASSFGTVYNEQFF
TGTGCCAGCAGCTTCGGGACAGTATACAATGAGCAGTTCTTC
>TRBJ1-2|.|.|TRBV5-6
CASSFGQILTTYGYTF
TGTGCCAGCAGCTTCGGACAGATCCTAACAACCTATGGCTACACCTTC
>TRBJ2-6|.|.|TRBV9
CASSPMPRSGANVLTF
TGTGCCAGCAGCCCTATGCCCAGGTCGGGGGCCAACGTCCTGACTTTC
>TRBJ1-6|.|.|TRBV30
CAWSPLGGYNSPLHF
TGTGCCTGGAGCCCACTCGGGGGCTATAATTCACCCCTCCACTTT
>TRBJ1-5|.|TRBD1|TRBV5-1
CASRGGLGNQPQHF
TGCGCCAGCAGAGGGGGCCTAGGCAATCAGCCCCAGCATTTT
>TRBJ1-1|.|TRBD1|TRBV5-5
CASSFQGAWMNTEAFF
TGTGCCAGCAGCTTTCAGGGGGCCTGGATGAACACTGAAGCTTTCTTT
>TRBJ1-3|.|.|TRBV18
CASSPIRGEFSGNTIYF
TGTGCCAGCTCACCCATCAGGGGCGAATTCTCTGGAAACACCATATATTTT
>TRBJ1-3|.|.|TRBV27
CASSSWGTGNTIYF
TGTGCCAGCAGTTCGTGGGGGACAGGAAACACCATATATTTT
>TRBJ2-3|.|.|TRBV5-4
CASSSSTDTQYF
TGTGCCAGCAGTTCTAGCACAGATACGCAGTATTTT
>TRBJ2-5|.|TRBD2|TRBV7-8
CASSFPTSGGENRPQETQYF
TGTGCCAGCAGCTTCCCGACTAGCGGGGGGGAGAATCGGCCCCAAGAGACCCAGTACTTC
>TRBJ2-7|.|.|TRBV9
CASSVGGAESSYEQYF
TGTGCCAGCAGCGTAGGGGGAGCGGAGAGCTCCTACGAGCAGTACTTC
>TRBJ2-1|.|TRBD2|TRBV6-2/TRBV6-3
CASSYGSGGWYEQFF
TGTGCCAGCAGTTACGGGTCGGGGGGGTGGTATGAGCAGTTCTTC
>TRBJ2-7|.|.|TRBV7-2
CASSPQGSTYEQYF
TGTGCCAGCAGCCCGCAGGGCAGTACCTACGAGCAGTACTTC
>TRBJ2-5|once|TRBD2|TRBV14
CASSQDQIAGGPFQETQYF
TGTGCCAGCAGCCAAGATCAGATAGCGGGGGGCCCTTTCCAAGAGACCCAGTACTTC
>TRBJ1-2|.|.|TRBV30
CAWSVNSGNYGYTF
TGTGCCTGGAGTGTAAATTCTGGCAACTATGGCTACACCTTC
>TRBJ2-3|.|.|TRBV2
CASTPGGSTDTQYF
TGTGCCAGCACCCCCGGCGGCAGCACAGATACGCAGTATTTT
>TRBJ1-2|.|.|TRBV11-2
CASSLTGGYTF
TGTGCCAGCAGCTTAACGGGTGGCTACACCTTC
>TRBJ2-7|once|TRBD1|TRBV27
CASQDRDSGLEQYF
TGTGCCAGTCAAGACCGGGACAGTGGTCTCGAGCAGTACTTC
>TRBJ2-5|.|.|TRBV19
CASSIAAETQYF
TGTGCCAGTAGTATAGCAGCGGAGACCCAGTACTTC
>TRBJ2-6|.|.|TRBV10-2
CASSESGQSFGANVLTF
TGCGCCAGCAGTGAGTCGGGACAAAGCTTTGGGGCCAACGTCCTGACTTTC
>TRBJ2-1|.|.|TRBV7-9
CASSPRPAVYNEQFF
TGTGCCAGCAGCCCTAGACCCGCGGTCTACAATGAGCAGTTCTTC
>TRBJ1-3|.|.|TRBV5-4
CASSLTGPGNTIYF
TGTGCCAGCAGCTTGACAGGGCCCGGAAACACCATATATTTT